This paragraph reports one T cell receptor (beta chain). This clone was counted a single time. This clone's antigen is unknown. It has no much larger one-base neighbor in the sample; base qualities were not kept. The sample belongs to a study of technical replicates of blood from a few donors (dated by TCRdb to about 2017). The CDR3 numbers 15 residues from cysteine through phenylalanine. CDR3 DNA only is kept here, 45 bases in frame from base 1. The germline V gene specifies MGHRA as CDR1 and YSYEKL as CDR2. Clipping removes 4 bases from V and 0 bases from J, with 6 as the unmatched junction base count. The library was produced with the immunoSEQ multiplex PCR assay. TCRdb stores this immuneACCESS table with in-frame sequences only. Part of the clones is absent; in the studies checked, under half of the shortfall reflects unresolved V genes, and no reason is known for the rest. The sample table records 65,000 to 80,000 clones; over 95% of these occur just once. Over 0.2% of the sample comes from the top ten.

Sequencing used T cells isolated from PBMCs. This sequence originates from a human donor in good health. Recombination joined TRBV4-1 with TRBJ2-7; 7 middle bases align to TRBD1. The DNA sequence reads TGCGCCAGCAGCCGATCGACAGGGACCTCCTACGAGCAGTACTTC. The resulting protein is CASSRSTGTSYEQYF.